The entry that follows covers one T cell receptor (beta chain) sequence. It lacks a known antigen. No base quality values were provided; no much bigger clone lies one nucleotide off. The data were taken from a study of response to subunit inactivated influenza vaccine listed by TCRdb under 2018. Context from the whole study: Deep quantitative profiling of the T cell receptor repertoire was used in the study to follow responses to a trivalent subunit inactivated influenza vaccine.

The full study reports these points: It was suggested by the authors that each seasonal influenza vaccination may recruit only a limited number of new T cells.

The germline V gene gives CDR1 as SNHLY and CDR2 as FYNNEI. The germline V end is reduced by 4 bases and the J end by 7 bases; junction bases left unmatched: 5. The CDR3, cysteine through phenylalanine, is 15 amino acids long. Of the read, only the CDR3 DNA is kept; its 45 bases are in frame from base 1. The protocol used for the library was RT-PCR. The sequencing machine was an Illumina HiSeq 2500. The public reads were quality trimmed at Q25 with fastp and then assembled into clones with MiXCR by TCRdb, keeping productive beta chains. Each entry is one CDR3 protein sequence, shown with its most common DNA and genes. The sample table holds more than 600,000 distinct CDR3 sequences, of which around 18% were seen once. The top ten clonotypes cover 11% of the sample.

This sample comprised PBMCs from blood, obtained roughly 5 days after vaccination. The TCR originated in a man aged 45-65 years who received an inactivated influenza vaccine. Donor details come from another sample of the same person, matched by shared clones. This receptor chain uses TRBV2 and TRBJ1-5; TRBD1 aligns with 12 central bases. The CDR3 in this case is CASSGGTGGEQPQHF. The sequenced DNA: TGTGCCAGCAGTGGCGGGACAGGGGGCGAACAGCCCCAGCATTTT.